There are many counts of the clone carrying this TCR beta chain. What it binds is not known. This specimen belongs to a study of T cells in Graves' hyperthyroidism and ophthalmopathy. RNA transcripts provided the source from which TCR beta CDR3 regions were amplified. First-round RT-PCR targeting the TCR CDR3 was performed with the HTBI primer set. TCRdb processed the multiplex PCR reads anew with MiXCR; each CDR3 protein has one entry. Of hundreds of thousands of distinct CDR3 sequences listed, 15% are singletons. This CDR3 has 22 amino acids. CDR1 is KGHDR, CDR2 SFDVKD, per germline. V was pared by 3 bases and J by 0 bases, with 21 bases of the junction left unmatched. Each ophthalmopathy patient scored at least 3 on the Clinical Activity Score and at least 4 on NOSPECS grade, with duration under 3 months. Diagnosis relied on clinical symptoms, serum thyroxine and TRAb, thyroid ultrasound and orbital computed tomography. From approximately 9.3 ml of fresh peripheral blood, PBMCs were isolated.

Regarding the study as a whole: Ophthalmopathy got predicted by the model a median roughly six months before its onset.

The J gene is TRBJ2-3, the V gene TRBV24-1; 9 positions agree with TRBD1. The clonotype comes from a woman aged 55-69 years with Graves' ophthalmopathy. The specimen was blood. CDR3: CATSDLHDLPGQGTGSTDTQYF. The CDR3 DNA sequence: TGTGCCACCAGTGATCTCCATGACCTTCCGGGACAGGGAACGGGTAGCACAGATACGCAGTATTTT.